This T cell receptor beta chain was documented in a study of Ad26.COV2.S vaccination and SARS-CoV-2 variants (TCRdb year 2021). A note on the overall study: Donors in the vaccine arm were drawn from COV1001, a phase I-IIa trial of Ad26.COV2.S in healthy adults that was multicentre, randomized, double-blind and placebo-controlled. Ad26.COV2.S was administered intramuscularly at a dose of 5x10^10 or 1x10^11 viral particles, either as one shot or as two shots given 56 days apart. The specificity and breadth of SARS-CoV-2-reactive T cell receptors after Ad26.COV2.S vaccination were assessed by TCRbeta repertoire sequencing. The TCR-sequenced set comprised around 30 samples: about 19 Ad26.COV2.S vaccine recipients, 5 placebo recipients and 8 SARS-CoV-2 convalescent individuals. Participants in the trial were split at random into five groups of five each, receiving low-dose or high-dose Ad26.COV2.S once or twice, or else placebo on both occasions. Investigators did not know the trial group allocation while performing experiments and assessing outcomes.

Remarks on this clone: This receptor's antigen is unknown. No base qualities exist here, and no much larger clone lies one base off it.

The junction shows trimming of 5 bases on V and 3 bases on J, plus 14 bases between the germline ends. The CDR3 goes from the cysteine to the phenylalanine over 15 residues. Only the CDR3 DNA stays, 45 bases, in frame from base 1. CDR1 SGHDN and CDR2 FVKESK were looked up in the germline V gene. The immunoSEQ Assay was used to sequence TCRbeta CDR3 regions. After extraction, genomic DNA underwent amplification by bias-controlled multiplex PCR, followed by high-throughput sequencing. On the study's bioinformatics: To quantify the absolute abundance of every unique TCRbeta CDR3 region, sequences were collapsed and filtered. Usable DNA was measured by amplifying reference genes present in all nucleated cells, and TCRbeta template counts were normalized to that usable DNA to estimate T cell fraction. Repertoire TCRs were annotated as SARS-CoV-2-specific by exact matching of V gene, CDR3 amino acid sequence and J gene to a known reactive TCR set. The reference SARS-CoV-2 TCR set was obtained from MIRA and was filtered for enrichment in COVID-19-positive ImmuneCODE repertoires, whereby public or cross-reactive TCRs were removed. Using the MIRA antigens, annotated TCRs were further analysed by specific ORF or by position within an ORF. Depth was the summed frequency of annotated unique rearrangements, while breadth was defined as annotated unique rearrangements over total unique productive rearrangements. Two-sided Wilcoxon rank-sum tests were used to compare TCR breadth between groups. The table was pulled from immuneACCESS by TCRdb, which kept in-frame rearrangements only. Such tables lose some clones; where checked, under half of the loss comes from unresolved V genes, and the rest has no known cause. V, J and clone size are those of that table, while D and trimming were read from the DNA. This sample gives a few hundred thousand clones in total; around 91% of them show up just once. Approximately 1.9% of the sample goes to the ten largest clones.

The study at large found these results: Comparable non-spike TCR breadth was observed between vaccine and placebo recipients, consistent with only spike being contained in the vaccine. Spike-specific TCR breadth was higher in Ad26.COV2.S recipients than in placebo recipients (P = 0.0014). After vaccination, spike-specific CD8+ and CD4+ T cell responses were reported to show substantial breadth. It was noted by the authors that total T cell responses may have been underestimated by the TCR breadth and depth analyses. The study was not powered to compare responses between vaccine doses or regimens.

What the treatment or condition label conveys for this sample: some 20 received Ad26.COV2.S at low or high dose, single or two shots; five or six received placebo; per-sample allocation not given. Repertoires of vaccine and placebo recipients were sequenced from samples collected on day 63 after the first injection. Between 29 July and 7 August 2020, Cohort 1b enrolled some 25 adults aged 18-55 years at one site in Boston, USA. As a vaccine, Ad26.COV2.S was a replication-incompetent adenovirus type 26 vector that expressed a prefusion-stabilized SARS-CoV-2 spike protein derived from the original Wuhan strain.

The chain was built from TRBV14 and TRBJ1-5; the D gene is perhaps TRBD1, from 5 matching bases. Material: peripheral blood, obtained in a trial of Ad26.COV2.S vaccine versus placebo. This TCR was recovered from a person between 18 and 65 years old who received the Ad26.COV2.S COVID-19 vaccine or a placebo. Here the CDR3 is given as CASSAGGAHNQPQHF. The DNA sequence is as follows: TGTGCCAGCAGCGCCGGCGGGGCCCACAATCAGCCCCAGCATTTT.